This TCR beta chain came from a study of T cells in tuberculosis. Clones were sequenced by immunoSEQ multiplex PCR, and TCRdb holds only the in-frame ones, with some missing. Here the sample spans more than 35,000 clones, around 96% being singletons. CDR3 length: 15 residues. Germline V gives CDR1 SGHDT, CDR2 YYEEEE. V was clipped by 0 bases and J by 2 bases, with 11 bases between them. The receptor comes from a donor between 10 and 35 years old with latent tuberculosis or without tuberculosis infection. The sequencing sample was made of PBMCs. The genes are TRBV5-6 and TRBJ2-5; D remains ambiguous. CDR3 in DNA: TGTGCCAGCAGCTTGGTCGCCCCAGGACAAGAGACCCAGTACTTC. Encoded protein: CASSLVAPGQETQYF.